The 22 T cell receptor beta chains given below trace back to one sample, sequenced in a study of cytomegalovirus exposure and HLA in healthy donors. In the PCR, 60 Vbeta and 13 Jbeta primers were used. Some clones are missing from TCRdb's copy, which holds only in-frame ones; the method was immunoSEQ multiplex PCR. In the table there are about 110,000 clones, approximately 80% of which are singletons. What was sequenced was PBMCs. The receptor set was obtained from a man aged 60-69 years in good health and CMV-seronegative.

The genes are TRBV11-2 and TRBJ2-3; 9 bases map to TRBD2. CDR1 and CDR2 (germline): SGHAT, FQNNGV. There are 20 residues in the CDR3. Losses at the gene ends were 0 bases for V and 3 bases for J; bases not matched to a gene: 16. The DNA for the CDR3 is TGTGCCAGCAGCTTAGAGGTACGGCGGGGGGGCTGGGATGGGACAGATACGCAGTATTTT. It yields the protein CASSLEVRRGGWDGTDTQYF.

The chain employs TRBV25-1 and TRBJ2-1; 11 bases align to TRBD2. Trimming at V came to 6 bases and at J to 6 bases, leaving 4 bases not matched to a gene. The length of the CDR3 is 14 residues. Germline assignment: CDR1 MGHDK and CDR2 SYGVNS. The CDR3 bases are TGTGCCAGCAGAATTAGCGGGGGGGCCAATGAGCAGTTCTTC. As protein: CASRISGGANEQFF.

The chain joins TRBV5-1 to TRBJ2-3, with D perhaps matching TRBD2 (5 bases). The CDR3 runs 15 residues. The V end lost 4 bases, the J end lost 3 bases, and 15 bases lay between the germline ends. Germline V gene lookup returns CDR1 SGHRS and CDR2 YFSETQ. CDR3 coding DNA: TGCGCCAGCAGCCACGGGGATGGGCCTACAGATACGCAGTATTTT. This translates into CASSHGDGPTDTQYF.

The chain combines TRBV5-1 with TRBJ2-7; maybe TRBD1 (5 bases). CDR1 is SGHRS, CDR2 YFSETQ, per germline. V dropped 5 bases and J dropped 2 bases, with 20 bases sitting between them. The CDR3 length is 16 residues. CDR3: CASRIYPAQAAYEQYF. CDR3 coding DNA: TGCGCCAGCAGGATCTACCCGGCACAGGCTGCCTACGAGCAGTACTTC.

This clone has more than one count but fewer than ten. This chain connects TRBV30 to TRBJ2-4; TRBD2 agrees at 7 bases. The CDR3 is 13 residues long. CDR1 and CDR2 (germline): GTSNPN, SVGIG (reference sequence). J gave up 6 bases and V 2 bases, and 4 bases lay outside the gene matches. This CDR3 reads CAWSRAGVNIQYF. DNA for the CDR3: TGTGCCTGGAGTAGGGCGGGAGTAAACATTCAGTACTTC. Variable domain in full (rest from reference TRBV30 and TRBJ2-4): SQTIHQWPATLVQPVGSPLSLECTVEGTSNPNLYWYRQAAGRGLQLLFYSVGIGQISSEVPQNLSASRPQDRQFILSSKKLLLSDSGFYLCAWSRAGVNIQYFGAGTRLSVL.

This clone was seen just once. One junction end disagrees with the germline gene, perhaps due to a read error. This same CDR3 is encoded by further DNA sequences in the sample. The CDR3 nucleotides read TGTGCCAGCGCAGGGCTCTATAATTCCCCCCTCCACTTT. Amino acids: CASAGLYNSPLHF. This chain joins TRBV19 and TRBJ1-6; possible D gene TRBD1, 5 bases. This CDR3 is 13 amino acids long. Germline-derived CDR1 and CDR2 are LNHDA and SQIVND (reference sequence).

The chain couples TRBV27 to TRBJ1-5, with 9 bases aligning to TRBD1. CDR1 and CDR2 from the germline V gene are MNHEY and SMNVEV (reference sequence). Unmatched junction bases numbered 13, after V lost 6 bases and J lost 4 bases. This CDR3 region has 17 residues. DNA of the CDR3: TGTGCCAGCAGATCCGGGACAGGGAGTCTCCTAAATCAGCCCCAGCATTTT. Translated, it gives CASRSGTGSLLNQPQHF.

This chain links TRBV27 with TRBJ1-3; D remains unclear. The germline CDR1 and CDR2 sequences are MNHEY and SMNVEV (reference sequence). The CDR3 sequence is 15 residues long. Trimming took 4 bases from V and 3 from J, leaving 13 bases between them. The CDR3 DNA follows: TGTGCCAGCAGTTCTGCGGTAGGAGGTGGAAACACCATATATTTT. This gives the protein CASSSAVGGGNTIYF.

The V call is TRBV5-1, the J call TRBJ1-1; a possible D gene is TRBD1 (5 bases). V was trimmed by 3 bases and J by 1 base, leaving 10 bases between them. Germline V gene data show CDR1 as SGHRS and CDR2 as YFSETQ. The CDR3 sequence is 14 residues long. The CDR3 region is CASSSLTANTEAFF. CDR3 sequence (DNA): TGCGCCAGCAGCTCGCTGACAGCGAACACTGAAGCTTTCTTT.

J is TRBJ2-7 and V is TRBV6-1; 10 bases match TRBD2. V dropped 0 bases and J dropped 5; count of bases not matched to a gene: 4. Germline CDR1 and CDR2: MNHNS and SASEGT. The CDR3 has 15 residues. The CDR3 region is CASSEAAGGHNEQYV. For the CDR3, the DNA is TGTGCCAGCAGTGAAGCAGCGGGGGGGCACAACGAGCAGTACGTC.

In DNA, the CDR3 is TGTGCCAGCAGCTCGACAGTGAACACTGAAGCTTTCTTT. This translates into CASSSTVNTEAFF. V gene TRBV5-5 combines with J gene TRBJ1-1; D possibly corresponds to TRBD1 (5 bases). The V gene lost 3 bases and the J gene lost 0 bases, with 6 bases spanning the gap. CDR3 length equals 13 residues. CDR1 is SGHKS and CDR2 is YYEKEE in the germline V gene (reference sequence).

The chain carries TRBV28 and TRBJ2-5, with 10 bases identical to TRBD2. CDR3 size: 14 residues. Germline V CDR1 and CDR2: MDHEN, SYDVKM. V shed 5 bases, J shed 5 bases, and the junction held 5 bases outside the gene matches. The CDR3 DNA sequence: TGTGCCAGCAGTCCTGGGACTAGCGCGGAGACCCAGTACTTC. It encodes CASSPGTSAETQYF.

J is TRBJ1-4 and V is TRBV5-8, with D possibly matching TRBD1 (6 bases). This CDR3 is built from 16 residues. Germline assignment: CDR1 SGHTS and CDR2 YDEGEE. Trimming left V 4 bases short and J 3 bases short, with 16 bases between. CDR3 loop: CASSPLGAQANEKLFF. In nucleotides, the CDR3 is TGTGCCAGCAGCCCGTTGGGGGCGCAGGCTAATGAAAAACTGTTTTTT. Full variable domain (rest looked up from reference TRBV5-8 and TRBJ1-4): EAGVTQSPTHLIKTRGQQATLRCSPISGHTSVYWYQQALGLGLQFLLWYDEGEERNRGNFPPRFSGRQFPNYSSELNVNALELEDSALYLCASSPLGAQANEKLFFGSGTQLSVL.

The rearrangement links TRBV25-1 to TRBJ2-5; 12 bases map to TRBD2. The germline V gene has CDR1 MGHDK and CDR2 SYGVNS. This CDR3 spans 17 amino acids. Trimming removed 3 bases from V and 1 base from J; junction bases left unmatched: 6. CDR3 coding DNA: TGTGCCAGCAGTGACTCTCAGACTAGCGGGGGCCAAGAGACCCAGTACTTC. Amino acids: CASSDSQTSGGQETQYF.

The V call is TRBV15, the J call TRBJ1-4; 8 bases agree with TRBD1. Germline V gene lookup returns CDR1 LNHNV and CDR2 YYDKDF (reference sequence). The V gene end was trimmed by 2 bases and the J gene end by 7 bases; junction bases not matched to a gene: 3. The CDR3 contains 14 residues. Here the CDR3 reads CATSRQGAREKLFF. DNA of the CDR3: TGTGCCACCAGCAGACAGGGGGCCCGTGAAAAACTGTTTTTT. The variable domain in full, completed from reference TRBV15 and TRBJ1-4, reads DAMVIQNPRYQVTQFGKPVTLSCSQTLNHNVMYWYQQKSSQAPKLLFHYYDKDFNNEADTPDNFQSRRPNTSFCFLDIRSPGLGDTAMYLCATSRQGAREKLFFGSGTQLSVL.

As concerns this clone: Other DNA sequences from this sample encode an identical CDR3 as well. The chain employs TRBV29-1 and TRBJ1-4; a possible D gene is TRBD1 (6 bases). The CDR3 length is 14 residues. Germline V gene lookup returns CDR1 SQVTM and CDR2 ANQGSEA. Trimming shortened V by 6 bases and J by 10 bases, and 21 bases separated the two germline ends. CDR3 protein: CSVGHGGGGGKLFF. The CDR3 DNA sequence: TGCAGCGTGGGACATGGAGGTGGGGGGGGAAAACTGTTTTTT.

V usage is TRBV4-1 and J usage is TRBJ1-1; D might be TRBD1 (6 bases). CDR1 is MGHRA and CDR2 is YSYEKL in the germline V gene. This CDR3 spans 15 amino acids. V lost 0 bases and J 1 base, leaving 9 bases between the germline ends. CDR3 amino acids: CASSQDQGGNTEAFF. DNA of the CDR3: TGCGCCAGCAGCCAAGATCAAGGGGGGAACACTGAAGCTTTCTTT.

This clone was counted a few times. The chain carries TRBV7-6 and TRBJ2-1, with TRBD2 matching 10 bases. Germline values: CDR1 SGHVS, CDR2 FNYEAQ. V lost 0 bases, J lost 6 bases, and 8 bases stayed unmatched. This CDR3 is built from 17 residues. CDR3: CASSLAPSGGEGNEQFF. The CDR3 DNA is TGTGCCAGCAGCTTAGCCCCTAGCGGGGGTGAGGGCAATGAGCAGTTCTTC.

The V gene is TRBV19, the J gene TRBJ1-4; D is uncertain. Germline CDR1 is LNHDA and CDR2 is SQIVND (reference sequence). V was clipped by 1 base and J by 7 bases, with 7 bases between them. This CDR3 comprises 13 residues. CDR3 sequence: CASSIVSGEKLFF. For the CDR3, the DNA is TGTGCCAGTAGTATAGTGTCGGGTGAAAAACTGTTTTTT.

V usage is TRBV5-1 and J usage is TRBJ2-5; 9 nucleotides match TRBD2. Germline CDR1 and CDR2: SGHRS and YFSETQ. CDR3 length: 18 residues. J was trimmed by 5 bases and V by 4 bases; bases with no gene match: 18. This CDR3 is CASSLVTSRRGGVETQYF. The CDR3 DNA sequence: TGCGCCAGCAGCCTAGTCACCTCGCGGCGGGGGGGCGTGGAGACCCAGTACTTC. Filled out from reference TRBV5-1 and TRBJ2-5, the complete variable domain reads KAGVTQTPRYLIKTRGQQVTLSCSPISGHRSVSWYQQTPGQGLQFLFEYFSETQRNKGNFPGRFSGRQFSNSRSEMNVSTLELGDSALYLCASSLVTSRRGGVETQYFGPGTRLLVL.

The genes are TRBV4-3 and TRBJ1-4, with D perhaps TRBD1 (5 bases). Deletions cut 1 base from V and 8 bases from J, with 17 bases between. The CDR3 runs to 16 residues. Germline V CDR1 and CDR2: LGHNA, YSLEER. CDR3 in DNA: TGCGCCAGCAGCCAAGGGACAAAAGTAGGTTCGGAAAAACTGTTTTTT. This codes for CASSQGTKVGSEKLFF.

The chain links TRBV30 to TRBJ2-7; 8 nucleotides align to TRBD2. Germline CDR1 reads GTSNPN; CDR2 reads SVGIG (reference sequence). The CDR3 is 17 residues long. J gave up 5 bases and V 0 bases, and 15 bases lay outside the gene matches. CDR3 residues: CAWSVGGSGGRLHEQYF. The CDR3 DNA is TGTGCCTGGAGTGTAGGGGGAAGCGGGGGCCGACTCCACGAGCAGTACTTC.